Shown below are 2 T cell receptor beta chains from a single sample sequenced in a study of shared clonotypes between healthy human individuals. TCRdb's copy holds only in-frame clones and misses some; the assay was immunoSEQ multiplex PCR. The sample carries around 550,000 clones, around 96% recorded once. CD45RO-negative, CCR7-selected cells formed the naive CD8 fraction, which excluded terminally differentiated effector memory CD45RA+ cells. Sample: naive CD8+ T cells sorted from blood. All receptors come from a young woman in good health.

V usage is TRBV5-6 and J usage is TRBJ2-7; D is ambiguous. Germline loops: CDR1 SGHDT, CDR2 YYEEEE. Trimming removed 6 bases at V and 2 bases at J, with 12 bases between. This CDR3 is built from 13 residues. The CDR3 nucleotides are TGTGCCAGCACGGGCCCAAGACCCTACGAGCAGTACTTC. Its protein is CASTGPRPYEQYF.

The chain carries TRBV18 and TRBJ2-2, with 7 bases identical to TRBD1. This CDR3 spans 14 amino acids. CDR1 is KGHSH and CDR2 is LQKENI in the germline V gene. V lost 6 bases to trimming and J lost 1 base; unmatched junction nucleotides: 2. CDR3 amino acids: CASSRTGNTGELFF. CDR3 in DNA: TGTGCCAGCTCTCGGACAGGGAACACCGGGGAGCTGTTTTTT.